The 32 T cell receptor beta chains below all came from one sample that was sequenced in a study of post-analysis software for immune sequencing data (dated by TCRdb to the mid-2010s). General findings and caveats noted by the study authors: Four to six TRBV segments, including TRBV5-6, TRBV5-1 and TRBV20-1, were significantly more frequent in patients than controls.

Library construction relied on PCR. TCRdb records Illumina HiSeq 2500 as the sequencer. Unique molecular identifiers were incorporated into TCR beta cDNA libraries to reduce PCR and sequencing biases. TCRdb itself trimmed the public reads at Q25 with fastp, ran MiXCR and retained productive beta chains. For every CDR3 protein sequence, its rows merge into one entry that carries the most common genes and DNA. The sample table contains approximately 400,000 distinct CDR3 sequences; only one count was recorded for about a third of them. The ten largest clones add up to about an eighth of the sample. These receptors are not linked to any known antigen. The sample comprised blood. Receptors were obtained from a girl under 18 with multiple sclerosis.

This chain joins TRBV12-3 or TRBV12-4 and TRBJ1-6; TRBD1 matches 7 bases. J gave up 7 bases and V 7 bases, and 7 bases lay outside the gene matches. This CDR3 is built from 14 residues. The CDR3 DNA reads TGTGCCAGCACTCGACAGGGTGTGAATTCACCCCTCCACTTT. This translates into CASTRQGVNSPLHF.

This clonotype has just a few counts. This chain uses TRBV28 with TRBJ2-1; 8 nucleotides match TRBD2. The ends lost 3 bases at V and 5 bases at J; junction bases unmatched: 12. This CDR3 has 17 amino acids. CDR1 is MDHEN and CDR2 is SYDVKM in the germline V gene. Written as DNA, the CDR3 is TGTGCCAGCAGTTTCCTCACCTCTAGCGGGTTCAACAATGAGCAGTTCTTC. Encoded protein: CASSFLTSSGFNNEQFF.

V gene TRBV4-3 combines with J gene TRBJ1-6; TRBD1 aligns across 11 bases. The CDR3 has 16 amino acids. Germline values: CDR1 LGHNA, CDR2 YSLEER. J was trimmed by 9 bases and V by 4 bases; bases with no gene match: 8. CDR3 in amino acids: CASSPRTGGLSSPLHF. The CDR3 nucleotides are TGCGCCAGCAGCCCCCGGACAGGGGGCTTGAGTTCACCCCTCCACTTT.

The CDR3, as DNA: TGCAGTGCTAGTAAGGTGGGGGAGGACATTCAGTACTTC. Translation gives CSASKVGEDIQYF. This sequence joins TRBV20-1 and TRBJ2-4; a possible D gene is TRBD2 (6 bases). This CDR3 is 13 amino acids long. Trimming took off 3 bases at V and 8 bases at J, with 14 bases between the two ends. The germline V gene has CDR1 DFQATT and CDR2 SNEGSKA (reference sequence).

The genes are TRBV18 and TRBJ2-7; no clear D gene. This CDR3 comprises 14 residues. Trimming stripped 2 bases from V and 1 base from J, with 9 bases between. The germline gives CDR1 KGHSH, CDR2 LQKENI. In nucleotides, the CDR3 is TGTGCCAGCTCACCAACAGACGGATCCTACGAGCAGTACTTC. Its protein is CASSPTDGSYEQYF.

The chain is built from TRBV6-1 and TRBJ2-1; tentatively, D is TRBD2 (6 bases). CDR3 length equals 13 residues. With 7 bases removed from V and 4 bases from J, the gap between germline ends came to 11 bases. CDR1 MNHNS and CDR2 SASEGT come from the germline V gene. The CDR3 bases are TGTGCCAGCATATCGGGACTTTACAATGAGCAGTTCTTC. It codes for CASISGLYNEQFF.

This clonotype has only a few counts. The chain couples TRBV2 to TRBJ1-2; D perhaps matches TRBD1 (5 bases). V was shortened by 8 bases and J by 7 bases, with 17 bases between the two germline ends. Germline V gives CDR1 SNHLY, CDR2 FYNNEI. The CDR3 is 13 residues long. The CDR3 sequence: CASLAGRSSGYTF. CDR3 sequence (DNA): TGTGCCAGCCTGGCAGGGAGGTCGTCTGGCTACACCTTC.

In this sample, this clonotype turned up many times. The chain recombines TRBV29-1 with TRBJ2-3; a weak D match, TRBD2 (6 bases). The germline gives CDR1 SQVTM, CDR2 ANQGSEA. The CDR3 covers 12 residues. Between the trimmed V and J ends, which lost 6 bases and 4 bases, there was a span of 11 bases. CDR3 in amino acids: CSVGGSSDTQYF. The CDR3 DNA is TGCAGCGTCGGAGGGTCTTCAGATACGCAGTATTTT.

This chain uses TRBV6-6 with TRBJ1-1; D is uncertain. Germline CDR1 MNHNY, CDR2 SVGAGI (reference sequence). The CDR3 totals 11 residues. This chain's CDR3 is CASGWGTEAFF. Here the CDR3 DNA reads TGTGCTTCCGGGTGGGGCACTGAAGCTTTCTTT.

This clonotype was recorded a few times. The chain joins TRBV29-1 to TRBJ2-1, with a tentative D call TRBD1 (5 bases). CDR3 length equals 14 residues. CDR1 SQVTM and CDR2 ANQGSEA come from the germline V gene. Trimming removed 1 base from V and 5 bases from J, with 12 bases in between. The CDR3 sequence: CSVEGTGRDNEQFF. As DNA, the CDR3 is TGCAGCGTTGAAGGCACAGGAAGGGACAATGAGCAGTTCTTC.

The table lists this clonotype with a few counts. The chain couples TRBV6-6 to TRBJ2-3, with D tentatively TRBD2 (5 bases). Germline V gene data show CDR1 as MNHNY and CDR2 as SVGAGI (reference sequence). CDR3 length: 16 amino acids. V was clipped by 6 bases and J by 0 bases, with 16 bases between them. The DNA of the CDR3 is TGTGCCAGCAGCTATACTAGTCCCCTGAGCACAGATACGCAGTATTTT. It yields the protein CASSYTSPLSTDTQYF.

This chain joins TRBV28 and TRBJ2-4, with TRBD1 matching 8 bases. This CDR3 region has 16 residues. CDR1 and CDR2 (germline): MDHEN, SYDVKM. After removal of 5 bases from V and 2 bases from J, the junction contained 8 bases not matched to a gene. In DNA form, the CDR3 reads TGTGCCAGCAGTCCCATCAGGACAGGGACCAAAAACATTCAGTACTTC. Encoded protein: CASSPIRTGTKNIQYF.

The chain links TRBV9 to TRBJ2-5, with D possibly being TRBD1 or TRBD2 (5 bases each). The CDR3 is made up of 11 amino acids. Germline CDR1 is SGDLS and CDR2 is YYNGEE. V was cut by 7 bases and J by 4 bases, with 8 bases left in between. The DNA of the CDR3 is TGTGCCAGCGGGGGAAGAGAGACCCAGTACTTC. Translation gives CASGGRETQYF.

The J gene is TRBJ1-2, the V gene TRBV6-6, with no clear D. The CDR3 has 15 amino acids. Trimming removed 0 bases from V and 8 bases from J, with 16 bases in between. Per the germline V gene, CDR1 is MNHNY and CDR2 is SVGAGI (reference sequence). The CDR3 DNA reads as TGTGCCAGCAGTTACTCGTATGGCGAGGCGGGGGGCTACACCTTC. Residues: CASSYSYGEAGGYTF.

The chain carries TRBV5-1 and TRBJ1-2, with TRBD1 as a possible D gene (5 bases). The CDR3 is 15 amino acids. CDR1 is SGHRS and CDR2 is YFSETQ in the germline V gene. Trimming removed 0 bases at V and 5 bases at J, with 14 bases between. In nucleotides, the CDR3 is TGCGCCAGCAGCTTGGGTGGCGACGAGGGGTATGGCTACACCTTC. This sequence encodes CASSLGGDEGYGYTF. The whole variable domain, filled in from reference TRBV5-1 and TRBJ1-2, reads KAGVTQTPRYLIKTRGQQVTLSCSPISGHRSVSWYQQTPGQGLQFLFEYFSETQRNKGNFPGRFSGRQFSNSRSEMNVSTLELGDSALYLCASSLGGDEGYGYTFGSGTRLTVV.

The V call is TRBV14, the J call TRBJ2-6; no clear D. This CDR3 comprises 18 residues. Trimming removed 2 bases from V and 0 bases from J, with 14 bases in between. Germline V CDR1 and CDR2: SGHDN, FVKESK. DNA for the CDR3: TGTGCCAGCAGCCAACAATCCCTACATTCCTCTGGGGCCAACGTCCTGACTTTC. Its translation: CASSQQSLHSSGANVLTF.

The V call is TRBV6-6, the J call TRBJ1-2; no clear D. CDR3 length: 13 amino acids. Germline-derived CDR1 and CDR2 are MNHNY and SVGAGI (reference sequence). V dropped 2 bases and J dropped 8 bases, with 12 bases sitting between them. CDR3 coding DNA: TGTGCCAGCAGTTACGGACCGGGCGGGGGCTACACCTTC. Protein: CASSYGPGGGYTF.

The V call is TRBV12-3 or TRBV12-4, the J call TRBJ2-7, with 7 bases that match TRBD1. V was clipped by 2 bases and J by 1 base; unmatched bases: 5. The length of the CDR3 is 15 residues. The CDR3 spells CASSLRGLLSYEQYF. DNA of the CDR3: TGTGCCAGCAGTTTAAGGGGGCTCCTGTCCTACGAGCAGTACTTC.

The CDR3 is CSVELWALNTEAFF. CDR3 coding DNA: TGCAGCGTTGAGTTGTGGGCGCTGAACACTGAAGCTTTCTTT. The chain employs TRBV29-1 and TRBJ1-1; D is undetermined. V dropped 3 bases and J dropped 0 bases, with 11 bases sitting between them. The CDR3 extends over 14 amino acids. Germline V CDR1 and CDR2: SQVTM, ANQGSEA.

The chain links TRBV12-3 or TRBV12-4 to TRBJ1-5, with D perhaps matching TRBD1 (5 bases). The CDR3 runs to 15 residues. V shed 6 bases and J shed 5 bases, with 17 bases lying between them. The CDR3 here is CASSLGRGYYQPQHF. The CDR3 DNA follows: TGTGCCAGCAGCCTTGGTCGGGGCTACTATCAGCCCCAGCATTTT.

The DNA for the CDR3 is TGCGCCAGCAGCTTAAACAACCAAGAGACCCAGTTCTTC. Protein sequence: CASSLNNQETQFF. This rearrangement joins TRBV5-1 to TRBJ2-5; D call uncertain. With the DNA end fitting TRBJ2-1 better, the J assignment may be wrong. The CDR3 is 13 amino acids. Germline loops: CDR1 SGHRS, CDR2 YFSETQ.

The chain links TRBV6-1 to TRBJ2-5; 9 nucleotides agree with TRBD1. V was clipped by 3 bases and J by 4 bases; unmatched bases: 3. CDR3 length: 14 amino acids. Germline CDR1 reads MNHNS; CDR2 reads SASEGT. CDR3 bases: TGTGCCAGCAGTGATAACAGGGGGCGAGAGACCCAGTACTTC. Its protein is CASSDNRGRETQYF.

The chain has TRBV28 and TRBJ2-4; TRBD1 agrees at 7 bases. Near its end, the DNA agrees better with TRBJ2-7, so the J call may be wrong. This CDR3 contains 14 residues. Germline-derived CDR1 and CDR2 are MDHEN and SYDVKM. CDR3 protein: CASSLVGTAYEQYF. The CDR3 region has the DNA TGTGCCAGCAGTTTAGTTGGGACAGCCTACGAGCAGTACTTC.

The V call is TRBV6-1, the J call TRBJ2-1; D is undetermined. CDR1 is MNHNS and CDR2 is SASEGT in the germline V gene. Trimming stripped 8 bases from V and 8 bases from J, with 22 bases between. This CDR3 region has 15 residues. In DNA, the CDR3 is TGTGCCAGCGGCCCCCCTAGTAGTCTTCGCGATGAGCAGTTCTTC. This codes for CASGPPSSLRDEQFF.

This chain joins TRBV25-1 and TRBJ1-1; D perhaps matches TRBD1 (6 bases). CDR3 length: 14 amino acids. Germline assignment: CDR1 MGHDK and CDR2 SYGVNS. The V end lost 8 bases, the J end lost 4 bases, and 17 bases lay between the germline ends. The CDR3 nucleotides are TGTGCCAGCGGCCAACAGGGCGGGCGCACTGAAGCTTTCTTT. Translation gives CASGQQGGRTEAFF.

This clonotype turned up a few times. CDR3 in DNA: TGCGCCAGCAGCCAAGCCCACACCTTCTCCTACAATGAGCAGTTCTTC. It encodes CASSQAHTFSYNEQFF. This chain links TRBV4-3 with TRBJ2-1; D uncertain. The CDR3 covers 16 residues. The germline gives CDR1 LGHNA, CDR2 YSLEER. The V end lost 1 base, the J end lost 0 bases, and 10 bases lay between the germline ends.

The gene calls are TRBV10-3 and TRBJ2-1; 12 bases match TRBD2. The CDR3 loop spans 15 amino acids. After removal of 5 bases from V and 4 bases from J, the junction contained 3 bases not matched to a gene. Germline V gene sequence: CDR1 ENHRY, CDR2 SYGVKD. CDR3 sequence reads: CAISFTSGRYNEQFF. In DNA form, the CDR3 reads TGTGCCATCAGTTTTACTAGCGGGAGGTACAATGAGCAGTTCTTC.

In its sample, this clonotype was seen a few times. The chain has TRBV20-1 and TRBJ2-3, with D tentatively TRBD1 (5 bases). Trimming took off 4 bases at V and 3 bases at J, with 17 bases between the two ends. Germline assignment: CDR1 DFQATT and CDR2 SNEGSKA (reference sequence). The CDR3 is 15 residues long. The CDR3 nucleotides read TGCAGTGCTAAACCGCAGGGAATAGTAACAGATACGCAGTATTTT. This gives the protein CSAKPQGIVTDTQYF.

The V and J genes are TRBV6-5 and TRBJ2-5; 13 positions match TRBD2. Germline values: CDR1 MNHEY, CDR2 SVGAGI. With 6 bases clipped from V and 2 bases from J, the junction kept 3 bases outside the gene matches. The CDR3 covers 15 residues. CDR3 nucleotide sequence: TGTGCCAGCAGGAAGGGACTAGCGGGGCAAGAGACCCAGTACTTC. This codes for CASRKGLAGQETQYF.

This clonotype was seen a few times. This chain links TRBV7-9 with TRBJ2-1, with D unclear. Trimming took 4 bases from V and 5 from J, leaving 18 bases between them. CDR3 size: 16 residues. CDR1 is SEHNR and CDR2 is FQNEAQ in the germline V gene (reference sequence). As DNA, the CDR3 is TGTGCCAGCAGCTCCAACAGTATCTCCGTCCACAATGAGCAGTTCTTC. It specifies CASSSNSISVHNEQFF.

This clonotype was seen only a few times. The V and J genes are TRBV20-1 and TRBJ1-5, with D unclear. The CDR3 sequence is 16 residues long. Germline values: CDR1 DFQATT, CDR2 SNEGSKA (reference sequence). V gave up 1 base and J gave up 6 bases, with 19 bases separating them. The CDR3 nucleotides read TGCAGTGCTAGAGCCTACTTAGTAAGGAATGTTCAGCCCCAGCATTTT. Encoded protein: CSARAYLVRNVQPQHF.

The chain combines TRBV28 with TRBJ1-2; D is possibly TRBD1 (5 bases). Trimming cost V 4 bases and J 12 bases, with 15 bases left between them. The CDR3 consists of 12 residues. The germline CDR1 and CDR2 sequences are MDHEN and SYDVKM. This chain's CDR3 is CASSSQGYGNTF. CDR3 DNA: TGTGCCAGCAGTTCTCAGGGATATGGGAACACCTTC.